Below are 18 T cell receptor beta chains sequenced from a single sample in a study of cytomegalovirus exposure and HLA in healthy donors. Measured with immunoSEQ multiplex PCR; TCRdb has only the in-frame clones, and not every one. The repertoire has about 190,000 clones, 86% of them found once; the top ten carry about 1.6%. The sequencing input was PBMCs. These receptors were taken from a woman under 30 in good health and CMV-seronegative.

CDR3 residues: CASSPTVPEQFF. As DNA, the CDR3 is TGTGCCAGCAGTCCAACAGTACCTGAGCAGTTCTTC. The chain links TRBV7-2 to TRBJ2-1, with D unresolved. CDR1 and CDR2 (germline): SGHTA, FQGNSA. This CDR3 has 12 residues. V lost 6 bases, J lost 9 bases, and 12 bases lay in between.

The V call is TRBV7-9, the J call TRBJ1-1; unclear D gene. Trimming took 4 bases from V and 1 from J, leaving 16 bases between them. Germline loops: CDR1 SEHNR, CDR2 FQNEAQ (reference sequence). The CDR3 covers 16 residues. CDR3 sequence (DNA): TGTGCCAGCAGCTATCCGAGACGGGAATCGAACACTGAAGCTTTCTTT. Amino acids: CASSYPRRESNTEAFF. The whole variable domain, filled in from reference TRBV7-9 and TRBJ1-1, reads DTGVSQNPRHKITKRGQNVTFRCDPISEHNRLYWYRQTLGQGPEFLTYFQNEAQLEKSRLLSDRFSAERPKGSFSTLEIQRTEQGDSAMYLCASSYPRRESNTEAFFGQGTRLTVV.

In its sample, this clone was seen a few times. The chain joins TRBV9 to TRBJ2-5, with D perhaps matching TRBD1 (5 bases). The CDR3 is 14 amino acids. Germline values: CDR1 SGDLS, CDR2 YYNGEE. V was cut by 0 bases and J by 5 bases, with 11 bases left in between. The CDR3 DNA is TGTGCCAGCAGCGTAGGGGGCGTCCTGGAGACCCAGTACTTC. Amino acid sequence: CASSVGGVLETQYF. Drawing the rest from reference TRBV9 and TRBJ2-5, the complete variable domain is DSGVTQTPKHLITATGQRVTLRCSPRSGDLSVYWYQQSLDQGLQFLIQYYNGEERAKGNILERFSAQQFPDLHSELNLSSLELGDSALYFCASSVGGVLETQYFGPGTRLLVL.

This clone has just one count. The chain joins TRBV19 to TRBJ2-7, with TRBD1 matching over 9 bases. The V segment lost 3 bases and the J segment 3 bases; nucleotides outside the gene matches: 6. Germline CDR1 LNHDA, CDR2 SQIVND (reference sequence). CDR3 length: 15 residues. The DNA of the CDR3 is TGTGCCAGTAGTATGGGGACAGGGAGGGTCTACGAGCAGTACTTC. This encodes CASSMGTGRVYEQYF.

V is TRBV2 and J is TRBJ1-5, with TRBD1 matching 7 bases. Germline V gives CDR1 SNHLY, CDR2 FYNNEI. V shed 8 bases, J shed 0 bases, and the junction held 16 bases outside the gene matches. The CDR3 loop spans 18 amino acids. CDR3 DNA sequence: TGTGCCAGCGGCGGCCTCCTCTACAGGGGCGATAGCAATCAGCCCCAGCATTTT. It codes for CASGGLLYRGDSNQPQHF. Complete variable domain (other parts from reference TRBV2 and TRBJ1-5): EPEVTQTPSHQVTQMGQEVILRCVPISNHLYFYWYRQILGQKVEFLVSFYNNEISEKSEIFDDQFSVERPDGSNFTLKIRSTKLEDSAMYFCASGGLLYRGDSNQPQHFGDGTRLSIL.

The V call is TRBV2, the J call TRBJ1-1; 7 bases agree with TRBD1. The CDR3 runs 17 residues. The junction had 14 bases not matched to a gene; V was cut back by 6 bases and J by 1 base. Per germline, CDR1 SNHLY and CDR2 FYNNEI. This CDR3 reads CASRQMRRTGRNTEAFF. CDR3 DNA sequence: TGTGCCAGCAGGCAAATGAGACGGACAGGTCGGAACACTGAAGCTTTCTTT. The full variable domain, with the rest looked up from reference TRBV2 and TRBJ1-1, is EPEVTQTPSHQVTQMGQEVILRCVPISNHLYFYWYRQILGQKVEFLVSFYNNEISEKSEIFDDQFSVERPDGSNFTLKIRSTKLEDSAMYFCASRQMRRTGRNTEAFFGQGTRLTVV.

The chain has TRBV5-4 and TRBJ2-2; TRBD2 might be the D (5 bases). Germline CDR1 and CDR2: SGHNT and YYREEE (reference sequence). Trimming left V 0 bases short and J 5 bases short, with 14 bases between. CDR3 size: 16 residues. The chain's CDR3 is CASSLGFQRYTGELFF. In DNA, the CDR3 is TGTGCCAGCAGCTTGGGTTTCCAGCGGTATACCGGGGAGCTGTTTTTT.

The chain is built from TRBV6-5 and TRBJ1-2; D possibly corresponds to TRBD1 (5 bases). Germline V lookup: CDR1 MNHEY, CDR2 SVGAGI. Trimming cost V 7 bases and J 0 bases, with 9 bases left between them. CDR3 length: 13 residues. CDR3 nucleotides: TGTGCCAGCACAGAACAGGCTAACTATGGCTACACCTTC. Encoded protein: CASTEQANYGYTF.

The V call is TRBV5-1, the J call TRBJ1-3, with 11 bases that match TRBD1. This CDR3 is 16 amino acids long. V shed 4 bases and J 3 bases; nucleotides not matched to a gene: 6. The germline V gene has CDR1 SGHRS and CDR2 YFSETQ. The CDR3 reads CASSGTGQGVGNTIYF. The CDR3, as DNA: TGCGCCAGCAGCGGTACGGGACAGGGGGTTGGAAACACCATATATTTT. The complete variable domain, with remaining parts taken from reference TRBV5-1 and TRBJ1-3, reads KAGVTQTPRYLIKTRGQQVTLSCSPISGHRSVSWYQQTPGQGLQFLFEYFSETQRNKGNFPGRFSGRQFSNSRSEMNVSTLELGDSALYLCASSGTGQGVGNTIYFGEGSWLTVV.

The chain combines TRBV27 with TRBJ1-1; 8 bases map to TRBD1. The CDR3 is 15 residues long. CDR1 and CDR2 (germline): MNHEY, SMNVEV (reference sequence). The junction had 5 bases not matched to a gene; V was cut back by 5 bases and J by 0 bases. This CDR3 is CASSPRDRLNTEAFF. The CDR3 DNA reads as TGTGCCAGCAGTCCCCGGGACAGGCTGAACACTGAAGCTTTCTTT.

V usage is TRBV4-1 and J usage is TRBJ1-5, with no clear D. The CDR3 is 14 amino acids. Between the trimmed V and J ends, which lost 3 bases and 4 bases, there was a span of 10 bases. CDR1 is MGHRA, CDR2 YSYEKL, per germline. CDR3 residues: CASSQMRWNQPQHF. CDR3 DNA: TGCGCCAGCAGCCAGATGAGGTGGAATCAGCCCCAGCATTTT.

CDR3 sequence (DNA): TGTGCCAGCAGTGTCTCCGGGACACGTGGAAACACCATATATTTT. Its translation is CASSVSGTRGNTIYF. The gene calls are TRBV6-1 and TRBJ1-3; D may be TRBD1 (6 bases). Trimming removed 4 bases from V and 3 bases from J, with 13 bases in between. This CDR3 region has 15 residues. Germline V gene lookup returns CDR1 MNHNS and CDR2 SASEGT.

V gene TRBV19 combines with J gene TRBJ2-7, with a weak D call TRBD2 (7 bases). The CDR3 spans 13 residues. V lost 9 bases and J 2 bases, leaving 14 bases between the germline ends. Germline V gene sequence: CDR1 LNHDA, CDR2 SQIVND (reference sequence). CDR3 DNA sequence: TGTGCCAGCAGCCCCGGGGGGCCCTACGAGCAGTACTTC. Translation gives CASSPGGPYEQYF.

This chain uses TRBV4-1 with TRBJ1-5; D remains ambiguous. CDR3 length equals 15 residues. Deletions cut 1 base from V and 7 bases from J, with 14 bases between. Germline V lookup: CDR1 MGHRA, CDR2 YSYEKL. The CDR3 here is CASSQAGGYKQPQHF. CDR3 sequence (DNA): TGCGCCAGCAGCCAAGCAGGAGGGTACAAGCAGCCCCAGCATTTT.

The gene calls are TRBV7-9 and TRBJ2-7; 12 positions match TRBD2. The CDR3 is made up of 18 amino acids. Trimming at V came to 3 bases and at J to 4 bases, leaving 13 bases not matched to a gene. Germline CDR1 is SEHNR and CDR2 is FQNEAQ (reference sequence). The CDR3 loop is CASSLSRTSGIQWYEQYF. In DNA, the CDR3 is TGTGCCAGCAGCTTGTCACGGACTAGCGGGATTCAATGGTACGAGCAGTACTTC.

The genes are TRBV5-4 and TRBJ1-2, with TRBD1 identical over 7 bases. The CDR3 is 15 amino acids. Germline V gene lookup returns CDR1 SGHNT and CDR2 YYREEE (reference sequence). Trimming cost V 4 bases and J 7 bases; bases outside gene matches: 13. The CDR3 sequence: CASSQGAGGSSGYTF. DNA of the CDR3: TGTGCCAGCAGCCAGGGTGCAGGGGGATCTTCTGGCTACACCTTC.

The gene calls are TRBV14 and TRBJ2-7; D gene uncertain. The CDR3 loop spans 14 amino acids. In germline, CDR1 is SGHDN, CDR2 FVKESK. V was shortened by 4 bases and J by 0 bases, with 10 bases between the two germline ends. The CDR3 sequence: CASSPELYSYEQYF. In DNA form, the CDR3 reads TGTGCCAGCAGCCCCGAGCTTTACTCCTACGAGCAGTACTTC.

This sequence joins TRBV30 and TRBJ2-1, with D unclear. Trimming shortened V by 0 bases and J by 4 bases, and 10 bases separated the two germline ends. The CDR3 length is 14 residues. Germline CDR1 GTSNPN, CDR2 SVGIG (reference sequence). DNA of the CDR3: TGTGCCTGGAGTGTGTCGTCGGTATACAATGAGCAGTTCTTC. Its translation: CAWSVSSVYNEQFF.